This T cell receptor beta chain was captured in a study of cytomegalovirus exposure and HLA in healthy donors. Study results and caveats: A later analysis revealed that TCR association rates differed between HLA loci, peaking at DRB1 and bottoming out at HLA-C. Earlier findings revealed that most TCR beta V segments proved productive either about 87% or about 30% of the time. It was confirmed in vitro that a few of the CMV-associated chains were specific for CMV antigens.

Primers for the PCR totalled 60 Vbeta and 13 Jbeta. TCRdb's copy holds only in-frame clones and misses some; the assay was immunoSEQ multiplex PCR. The table includes roughly 240,000 clones, roughly 87% detected once. In germline, CDR1 is SEHNR, CDR2 FQNEAQ (reference sequence). The CDR3 is 14 residues long. There were likely unrecorded immune exposures, though donors were nominally healthy when sampled. Concerning this clone itself: What it recognizes is unknown. One end of the junction does not line up with germline, which may come from a read error.

The TCR originated in a middle-aged woman in good health and CMV-seropositive. The chain has TRBV7-9 and TRBJ1-1; TRBD1 aligns across 7 bases. Sequencing was done on a sample of PBMCs. CDR3 protein: CSSSQTGLTFEAFF. As DNA, the CDR3 is TGTTCCAGCAGCCAGACAGGGCTGACCTTCGAAGCTTTCTTT.